The 23 T cell receptor beta chains below all came from one sample that was sequenced in a study of T-cell memory formation after mild COVID-19. TCRdb ran MiXCR on the 5' RACE reads and lists one entry per CDR3 protein. The sample lists around 300,000 distinct CDR3 sequences, roughly a fifth occurring once. The sample taken for sequencing was PBMCs or a T cell subset sorted from them (not recorded which). The source of these receptors is a man in his late teens or twenties who had mild COVID-19 (a few samples of this study predate the infection). Cell type and time point are not known.

This clonotype has more than one count but fewer than ten. The CDR3 nucleotides read TGTGCCAGCAGTTACCAGGGATTGAACACTGAAGCTTTCTTT. It yields the protein CASSYQGLNTEAFF. V and J are TRBV6-6 and TRBJ1-1, with a weak D call TRBD1 (5 bases). The germline V and J ends were trimmed by 2 bases and 0 bases, with 7 bases remaining between them. The CDR3 has 14 residues. Germline V gene lookup returns CDR1 MNHNY and CDR2 SVGAGI (reference sequence).

This clonotype was counted a few times. The chain recombines TRBV20-1 with TRBJ1-1, with D possibly TRBD1 on 6 matching bases. CDR1 is DFQATT and CDR2 is SNEGSKA in the germline V gene (reference sequence). V gave up 3 bases and J gave up 4 bases, with 12 bases separating them. This CDR3 contains 13 residues. CDR3 in amino acids: CSASNRVGTEAFF. CDR3 DNA: TGCAGTGCTAGCAACAGGGTTGGCACTGAAGCTTTCTTT.

V usage is TRBV7-9 and J usage is TRBJ2-3; 10 positions match TRBD1. The V segment lost 5 bases and the J segment 3 bases; nucleotides outside the gene matches: 8. The CDR3 has 16 residues. The germline V gene encodes CDR1 SEHNR and CDR2 FQNEAQ (reference sequence). CDR3 in amino acids: CASSPMTGGRTDTQYF. In DNA form, the CDR3 reads TGTGCCAGCAGCCCTATGACAGGGGGCAGAACAGATACGCAGTATTTT.

The V call is TRBV7-6, the J call TRBJ2-3; TRBD2 aligns across 12 bases. Germline V gene lookup returns CDR1 SGHVS and CDR2 FNYEAQ. The CDR3 runs to 15 residues. Trimming removed 6 bases from V and 4 bases from J; junction bases left unmatched: 5. The CDR3 sequence: CASRMSSGGADTQYF. The DNA of the CDR3 is TGTGCCAGCAGGATGTCTAGCGGGGGGGCAGATACGCAGTATTTT.

The V and J genes are TRBV7-9 and TRBJ2-5; the D is unclear. Trimming left V 1 base short and J 0 bases short, with 6 bases between. The CDR3 has 14 residues. The germline CDR1 and CDR2 sequences are SEHNR and FQNEAQ (reference sequence). The CDR3, as DNA: TGTGCCAGCAGCTTAGAGGGTTACCAAGAGACCCAGTACTTC. This sequence encodes CASSLEGYQETQYF.

This clonotype was counted between two and nine times. The genes are TRBV6-4 and TRBJ2-5; D call uncertain. Germline CDR1 and CDR2: MRHNA and SNTAGT. Trimming removed 2 bases from V and 0 bases from J, with 16 bases in between. This CDR3 region has 17 residues. The CDR3 DNA is TGTGCCAGCAGTGACAGGGTGAGGATGTTTTACCAAGAGACCCAGTACTTC. Its protein is CASSDRVRMFYQETQYF.

This clonotype was observed a handful of times. The V and J genes are TRBV24-1 and TRBJ2-3, with TRBD2 matching over 13 bases. This CDR3 comprises 16 residues. Germline loops: CDR1 KGHDR, CDR2 SFDVKD. With V trimmed by 4 bases and J by 6 bases, 6 bases remained unmatched. The CDR3 loop reads CATSDPTSGGADTQYF. CDR3 sequence (DNA): TGTGCCACCAGTGACCCCACTAGCGGGGGGGCCGATACGCAGTATTTT.

This clonotype came up a few times. Written as DNA, the CDR3 is TGTGCCAGCTCACCACCTGGGACAGCAAATGAAAAACTGTTTTTT. This sequence encodes CASSPPGTANEKLFF. The V and J genes are TRBV18 and TRBJ1-4; 7 bases align to TRBD1. Germline CDR1 KGHSH, CDR2 LQKENI. J lost 5 bases, V lost 0 bases, and 3 bases had no gene match. This CDR3 region has 15 residues.

This rearrangement joins TRBV6-2 or TRBV6-3 to TRBJ2-1; a weak D match, TRBD2 (6 bases). The V and J ends lost 10 bases and 6 bases respectively, with 16 bases between them. The germline V gene encodes CDR1 MNHEY and CDR2 SVGEGT. CDR3 length: 13 residues. CDR3 in DNA: TGTGCCATTTCCCTCGTGCGGGGCAATGAGCAGTTCTTC. It specifies CAISLVRGNEQFF.

The chain couples TRBV7-2 to TRBJ1-1, with 10 positions matching TRBD1. Germline CDR1 SGHTA, CDR2 FQGNSA. Trimming took 2 bases from V and 8 from J; bases not matched to a gene: 5. CDR3 size: 14 residues. The DNA for the CDR3 is TGTGCCAGCAGCTTAAGGGACAGGGGCCCCGAAGCTTTCTTT. Its protein product is CASSLRDRGPEAFF.

V is TRBV6-5 and J is TRBJ2-1; D gene uncertain. V lost 0 bases to trimming and J lost 8 bases, with 5 bases between them. This CDR3 is built from 12 residues. Germline assignment: CDR1 MNHEY and CDR2 SVGAGI. In DNA, the CDR3 is TGTGCCAGCAGTTACTCCGGGTATGAGCAGTTCTTC. It yields the protein CASSYSGYEQFF.

This clonotype was recorded at least ten times. V usage is TRBV12-3 or TRBV12-4 and J usage is TRBJ2-4; the match to TRBD2 covers 11 bases. The CDR3 has 18 amino acids. The V and J ends lost 4 bases and 6 bases, in that order; junction bases with no gene match: 14. CDR3 coding DNA: TGTGCCAGCAGTTGGACCGATGGAATTCTAGCGGGGGGAAACATTCAGTACTTC. Translation: CASSWTDGILAGGNIQYF.

This clonotype was detected many times. The chain recombines TRBV7-2 with TRBJ2-1; D might be TRBD1 (6 bases). Trimming left V 7 bases short and J 3 bases short, with 16 bases between. The CDR3 sequence is 15 residues long. CDR1 SGHTA and CDR2 FQGNSA come from the germline V gene. The CDR3 nucleotides are TGTGCCAGCACCATCCCAAGGGGGTTCTACAATGAGCAGTTCTTC. It codes for CASTIPRGFYNEQFF.

This clonotype was observed a few times. The chain employs TRBV11-2 and TRBJ2-3, with 7 bases fitting TRBD2. The germline V gene encodes CDR1 SGHAT and CDR2 FQNNGV. This CDR3 is 15 amino acids long. V was clipped by 1 base and J by 4 bases; unmatched bases: 5. CDR3 protein: CASSLGGGTSDTQYF. Written as DNA, the CDR3 is TGTGCCAGCAGCTTAGGGGGAGGGACCTCAGATACGCAGTATTTT.

This clonotype appeared a few times. V and J are TRBV20-1 and TRBJ2-3; a weak D match, TRBD2 (7 bases). Trimming removed 0 bases at V and 5 bases at J, with 18 bases between. This CDR3 has 16 amino acids. Germline CDR1 is DFQATT and CDR2 is SNEGSKA (reference sequence). DNA of the CDR3: TGCAGTGCTAGAGATCCTAACGGGGGGCAAGGAGATACGCAGTATTTT. It yields the protein CSARDPNGGQGDTQYF.

The CDR3 is CASSTWTSGGRGDTQYF. CDR3 nucleotide sequence: TGTGCCAGCAGCACCTGGACTAGCGGGGGCCGGGGGGATACGCAGTATTTT. The rearrangement uses TRBV7-9 and TRBJ2-3, with 13 bases fitting TRBD2. CDR1 and CDR2 (germline): SEHNR, FQNEAQ (reference sequence). The CDR3 totals 17 residues. V dropped 5 bases and J dropped 6; count of bases not matched to a gene: 11. Filled out from reference TRBV7-9 and TRBJ2-3, the complete variable domain reads DTGVSQNPRHKITKRGQNVTFRCDPISEHNRLYWYRQTLGQGPEFLTYFQNEAQLEKSRLLSDRFSAERPKGSFSTLEIQRTEQGDSAMYLCASSTWTSGGRGDTQYFGPGTRLTVL.

The chain is built from TRBV15 and TRBJ2-2, with D possibly TRBD1 on 5 matching bases. Trimming shortened V by 3 bases and J by 3 bases, and 17 bases separated the two germline ends. The CDR3 loop spans 17 amino acids. Germline-derived CDR1 and CDR2 are LNHNV and YYDKDF (reference sequence). The CDR3 DNA reads TGTGCCACCAGCAGCGTCGACGTCAGGGTTGACACCGGGGAGCTGTTTTTT. It codes for CATSSVDVRVDTGELFF.

This clonotype appeared many times. The chain has TRBV7-2 and TRBJ2-1, with 16 bases that match TRBD2. V was pared by 4 bases and J by 4 bases, with 10 bases of the junction left unmatched. The CDR3 length is 19 residues. Per the germline V gene, CDR1 is SGHTA and CDR2 is FQGNSA. The CDR3 DNA reads TGTGCCAGCAGCTCCGCCGTGGGACTAGCGGGGGGGGGTTACAATGAGCAGTTCTTC. The encoded protein is CASSSAVGLAGGGYNEQFF.

This clonotype was counted between two and nine times. The genes are TRBV5-6 and TRBJ2-3, with 9 bases identical to TRBD1. Germline assignment: CDR1 SGHDT and CDR2 YYEEEE. V dropped 4 bases and J dropped 2; count of bases not matched to a gene: 5. CDR3 length: 15 amino acids. The CDR3 is CASSLGTGYTDTQYF. CDR3 DNA sequence: TGTGCCAGCAGCCTCGGGACAGGGTACACAGATACGCAGTATTTT.

This clonotype showed up many times. The chain joins TRBV7-3 to TRBJ2-1; weak D call: TRBD2 (6 bases). V was pared by 2 bases and J by 5 bases, with 7 bases between. The CDR3 covers 13 residues. The V gene's germline CDR1 is SGHTA and CDR2 FQGTGA. This CDR3 reads CASSLAGNNEQFF. DNA for the CDR3: TGTGCCAGCAGCTTAGCGGGAAACAATGAGCAGTTCTTC. The full variable domain, its missing parts supplied by reference TRBV7-3 and TRBJ2-1, is GAGVSQTPSNKVTEKGKYVELRCDPISGHTALYWYRQSLGQGPEFLIYFQGTGAADDSGLPNDRFFAVRPEGSVSTLKIQRTERGDSAVYLCASSLAGNNEQFFGPGTRLTVL.

This clonotype was observed many times. The chain is built from TRBV29-1 and TRBJ1-1; perhaps TRBD1 as D (5 bases). Trimming cost V 6 bases and J 1 base, with 15 bases left between them. The V gene's germline CDR1 is SQVTM and CDR2 ANQGSEA. CDR3 length: 14 amino acids. CDR3 sequence reads: CSVGTETQNTEAFF. The DNA of the CDR3 is TGCAGCGTCGGGACCGAAACGCAGAACACTGAAGCTTTCTTT.

This clonotype was counted many times. The chain is built from TRBV12-3 or TRBV12-4 and TRBJ1-1; 8 bases align to TRBD1. This CDR3 spans 15 amino acids. With 5 bases clipped from V and 4 bases from J, the junction kept 9 bases outside the gene matches. CDR3 nucleotides: TGTGCCAGCAGTCTCAGGGGGCAGGAGGGCACTGAAGCTTTCTTT. This translates into CASSLRGQEGTEAFF.

The chain combines TRBV5-1 with TRBJ2-7, with 7 bases matching TRBD1. There are 14 residues in the CDR3. Per the germline V gene, CDR1 is SGHRS and CDR2 is YFSETQ. Trimming removed 4 bases from V and 4 bases from J; junction bases left unmatched: 8. DNA of the CDR3: TGCGCCAGCAGCGCCTACGGGACAGATTACGAGCAGTACTTC. Encoded protein: CASSAYGTDYEQYF.